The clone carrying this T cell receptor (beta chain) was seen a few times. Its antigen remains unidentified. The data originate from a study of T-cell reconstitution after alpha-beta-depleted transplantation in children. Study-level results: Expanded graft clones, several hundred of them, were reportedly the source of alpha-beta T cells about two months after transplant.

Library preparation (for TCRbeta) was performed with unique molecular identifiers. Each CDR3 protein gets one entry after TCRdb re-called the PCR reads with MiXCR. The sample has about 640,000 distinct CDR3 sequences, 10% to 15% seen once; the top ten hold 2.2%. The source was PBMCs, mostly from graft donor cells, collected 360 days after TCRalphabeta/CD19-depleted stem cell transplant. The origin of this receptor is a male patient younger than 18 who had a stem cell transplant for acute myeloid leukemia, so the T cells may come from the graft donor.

The CDR3 loop is CASSYPGRALETQYF. The CDR3 DNA reads TGCGCCAGCAGCTACCCAGGGAGGGCCTTAGAGACCCAGTACTTC. This chain connects TRBV5-1 to TRBJ2-5, with TRBD2 matching over 7 bases. The CDR3 covers 15 residues. V was clipped by 3 bases and J by 4 bases; unmatched bases: 9. CDR1 and CDR2 (germline): SGHRS, YFSETQ.